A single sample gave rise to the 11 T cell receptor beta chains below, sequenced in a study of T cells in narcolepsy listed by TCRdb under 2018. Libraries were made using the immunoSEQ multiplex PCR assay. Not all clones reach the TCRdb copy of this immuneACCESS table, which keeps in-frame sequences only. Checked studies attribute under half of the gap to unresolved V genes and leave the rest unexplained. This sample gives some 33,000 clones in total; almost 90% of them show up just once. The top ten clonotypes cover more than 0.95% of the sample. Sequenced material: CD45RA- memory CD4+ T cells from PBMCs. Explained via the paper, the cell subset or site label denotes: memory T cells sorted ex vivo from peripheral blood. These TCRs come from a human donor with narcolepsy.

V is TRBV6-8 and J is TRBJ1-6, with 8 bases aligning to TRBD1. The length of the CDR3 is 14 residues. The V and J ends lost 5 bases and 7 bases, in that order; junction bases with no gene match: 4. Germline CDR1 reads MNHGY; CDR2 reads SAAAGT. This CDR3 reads CASSAGQVNSPLHF. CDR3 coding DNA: TGTGCCAGCAGTGCGGGACAGGTCAATTCACCCCTCCACTTT.

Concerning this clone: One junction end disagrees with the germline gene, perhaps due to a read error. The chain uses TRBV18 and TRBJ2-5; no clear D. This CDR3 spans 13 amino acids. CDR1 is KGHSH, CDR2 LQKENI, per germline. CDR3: CASSPGSQGTQYF. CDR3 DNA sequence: TGTGCCAGCTCACCGGGATCCCAAGGGACCCAGTACTTC.

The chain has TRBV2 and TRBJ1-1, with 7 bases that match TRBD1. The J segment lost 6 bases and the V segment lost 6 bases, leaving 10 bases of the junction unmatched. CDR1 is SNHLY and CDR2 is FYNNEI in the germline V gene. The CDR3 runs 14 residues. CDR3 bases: TGTGCCAGCAGCCTTCTAACCCAGGGGGCTGAAGCTTTCTTT. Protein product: CASSLLTQGAEAFF.

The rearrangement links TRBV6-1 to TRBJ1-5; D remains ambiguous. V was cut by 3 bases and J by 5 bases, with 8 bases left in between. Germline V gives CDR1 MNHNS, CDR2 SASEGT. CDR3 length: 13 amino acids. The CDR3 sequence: CASSEGLDQPQHF. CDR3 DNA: TGTGCCAGCAGTGAGGGGTTAGATCAGCCCCAGCATTTT.

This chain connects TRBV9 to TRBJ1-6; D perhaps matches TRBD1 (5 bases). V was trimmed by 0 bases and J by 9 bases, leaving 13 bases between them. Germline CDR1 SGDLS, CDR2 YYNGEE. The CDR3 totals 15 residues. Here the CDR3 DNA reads TGTGCCAGCAGCGTAGTAGGGGCGGGAGCTTCACCCCTCCACTTT. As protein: CASSVVGAGASPLHF.

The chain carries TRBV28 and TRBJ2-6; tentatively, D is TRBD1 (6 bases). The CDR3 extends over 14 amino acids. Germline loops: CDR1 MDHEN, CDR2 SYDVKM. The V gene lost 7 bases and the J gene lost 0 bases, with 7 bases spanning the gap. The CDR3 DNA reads TGTGCCAGCACCAGGGGCTCTGGGGCCAACGTCCTGACTTTC. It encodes CASTRGSGANVLTF.

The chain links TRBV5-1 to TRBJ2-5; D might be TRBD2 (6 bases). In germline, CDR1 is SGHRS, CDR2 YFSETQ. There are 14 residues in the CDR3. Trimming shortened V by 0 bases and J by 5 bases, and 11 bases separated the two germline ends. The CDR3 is CASSLAVGGETQYF. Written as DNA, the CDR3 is TGCGCCAGCAGCTTGGCCGTAGGAGGGGAGACCCAGTACTTC.

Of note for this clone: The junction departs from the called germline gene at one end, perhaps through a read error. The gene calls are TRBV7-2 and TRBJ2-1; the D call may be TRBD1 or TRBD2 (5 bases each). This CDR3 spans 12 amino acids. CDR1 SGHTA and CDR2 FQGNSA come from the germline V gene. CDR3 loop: CASSSYRDRGIF. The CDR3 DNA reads TGTGCCAGCAGCTCCTACCGGGACCGGGGTATCTTC.

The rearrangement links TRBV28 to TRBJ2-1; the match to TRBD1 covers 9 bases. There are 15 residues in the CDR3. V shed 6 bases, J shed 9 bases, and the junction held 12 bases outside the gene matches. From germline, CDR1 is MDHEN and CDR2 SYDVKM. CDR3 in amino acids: CASRNPGQGLSEQFF. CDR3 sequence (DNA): TGTGCCAGCAGGAATCCGGGACAGGGTTTAAGTGAGCAGTTCTTC.

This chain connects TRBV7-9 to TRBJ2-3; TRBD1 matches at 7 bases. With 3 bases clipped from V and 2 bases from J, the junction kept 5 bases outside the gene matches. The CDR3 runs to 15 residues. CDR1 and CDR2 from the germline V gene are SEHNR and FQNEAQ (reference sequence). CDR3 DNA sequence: TGTGCCAGCAGCTTCGGCAGGGGGTACACAGATACGCAGTATTTT. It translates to CASSFGRGYTDTQYF.

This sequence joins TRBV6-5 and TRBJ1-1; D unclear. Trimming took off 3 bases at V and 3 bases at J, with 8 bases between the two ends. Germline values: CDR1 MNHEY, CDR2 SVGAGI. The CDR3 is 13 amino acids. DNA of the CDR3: TGTGCCAGCAGTTATTGGCAGGACACTGAAGCTTTCTTT. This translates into CASSYWQDTEAFF.